A single sample is the source of the 7 T cell receptor beta chains below, sequenced in a study of cytomegalovirus exposure and HLA in healthy donors. The primer mix had 60 Vbeta and 13 Jbeta primers. TCRdb's copy holds only in-frame clones and misses some; the assay was immunoSEQ multiplex PCR. The profile shows about 140,000 clones, more than 70% of them singletons. Specimen: PBMCs. Source of these receptors: a man aged 45 to 65 in good health and CMV-seronegative.

The V call is TRBV28, the J call TRBJ1-4, with D perhaps TRBD1 (5 bases). The CDR3 consists of 17 residues. V lost 6 bases, J lost 2 bases, and 19 bases lay in between. Looked up from germline, CDR1 is MDHEN and CDR2 is SYDVKM. CDR3 DNA sequence: TGTGCCAGCAGGCTAGGGACTCAACGTCTGACTAATGAAAAACTGTTTTTT. This translates into CASRLGTQRLTNEKLFF.

V is TRBV7-9 and J is TRBJ2-7, with D maybe TRBD2 (5 bases). The CDR3 is made up of 15 amino acids. From germline, CDR1 is SEHNR and CDR2 FQNEAQ (reference sequence). The V gene lost 1 base and the J gene lost 2 bases, with 12 bases spanning the gap. The CDR3 sequence: CASSLGAGRTYEQYF. The CDR3 region has the DNA TGTGCCAGCAGCTTAGGGGCGGGCCGAACCTACGAGCAGTACTTC.

This clone was seen once. The V gene is TRBV2, the J gene TRBJ1-6; 8 bases map to TRBD1. In germline, CDR1 is SNHLY, CDR2 FYNNEI. The V and J ends lost 4 bases and 7 bases, in that order; junction bases with no gene match: 3. The length of the CDR3 is 14 residues. CDR3 in amino acids: CASSGGTGNSPLHF. The CDR3 bases are TGTGCCAGCAGTGGGGGGACAGGCAATTCACCCCTCCACTTT.

The CDR3 sequence is CASSPRTSSSYNEQFF. CDR3 DNA: TGTGCCAGCAGCCCTCGGACTAGCTCATCCTACAATGAGCAGTTCTTC. This sequence joins TRBV5-4 and TRBJ2-1; the match to TRBD2 covers 8 bases. This CDR3 spans 16 amino acids. V lost 4 bases and J lost 1; bases outside the gene matches: 7. CDR1 and CDR2 from the germline V gene are SGHNT and YYREEE (reference sequence).

This clone was counted a few times. The chain uses TRBV18 and TRBJ1-5, with 8 positions matching TRBD1. This CDR3 region has 16 residues. From germline, CDR1 is KGHSH and CDR2 LQKENI. J gave up 4 bases and V 2 bases, and 7 bases lay outside the gene matches. CDR3 in DNA: TGTGCCAGCTCACCATCCAATGGACAGGGAAATCAGCCCCAGCATTTT. Translated, it gives CASSPSNGQGNQPQHF.

V usage is TRBV5-1 and J usage is TRBJ2-5, with D perhaps TRBD1 (5 bases). Germline assignment: CDR1 SGHRS and CDR2 YFSETQ. CDR3 length: 14 amino acids. Trimming removed 0 bases from V and 2 bases from J, with 8 bases in between. The CDR3 DNA follows: TGCGCCAGCAGCTTGGAGGGGCATCAAGAGACCCAGTACTTC. Its protein is CASSLEGHQETQYF.

This rearrangement joins TRBV10-1 to TRBJ2-2, with 10 bases that match TRBD2. The length of the CDR3 is 14 residues. V dropped 7 bases and J dropped 4; count of bases not matched to a gene: 3. Germline CDR1 is WNHNN and CDR2 is SYGVQD (reference sequence). The CDR3 DNA sequence: TGCGCCAGCAAACCTAGCGGGGGCACCGGGGAGCTGTTTTTT. This codes for CASKPSGGTGELFF.